These 20 T cell receptor beta chains originate from one sample sequenced in a study of blood T cell repertoires in COVID-19. TCRdb's copy holds only in-frame clones and misses some; the assay was immunoSEQ multiplex PCR. Among about 59,000 clones listed, around 90% were seen once. Sequencing used peripheral blood. The receptors shown here come from a man aged 80 or over with acute or convalescent COVID-19.

This rearrangement joins TRBV2 to TRBJ2-3; 10 positions agree with TRBD2. The V gene's germline CDR1 is SNHLY and CDR2 FYNNEI. The junction had 5 bases not matched to a gene; V was cut back by 10 bases and J by 1 base. The CDR3 loop spans 14 amino acids. CDR3 region: CATHSGGRTDTQYF. The CDR3 nucleotides read TGTGCCACCCATAGCGGGGGGCGCACAGATACGCAGTATTTT.

This chain connects TRBV2 to TRBJ2-5, with a tentative D call TRBD2 (6 bases). This CDR3 has 17 amino acids. Per the germline V gene, CDR1 is SNHLY and CDR2 is FYNNEI. The V gene lost 10 bases and the J gene lost 4 bases, with 28 bases spanning the gap. The DNA for the CDR3 is TGTGCCACCAATCCCTCCTATCGGGGGTCGCTAGGAGAGACCCAGTACTTC. Translating it yields CATNPSYRGSLGETQYF.

The chain couples TRBV3-1 (or the pseudogene TRBV3-2) to TRBJ2-3; D may be TRBD2 (5 bases). V was clipped by 0 bases and J by 1 base, with 14 bases between them. The CDR3 has 17 amino acids. CDR1 and CDR2 from the germline V gene are LGHDT and YNNKEL (reference sequence). CDR3 sequence reads: CASSQEGGGRGTDTQYF. CDR3 DNA: TGTGCCAGCAGCCAAGAAGGAGGAGGACGGGGCACAGATACGCAGTATTTT.

CDR3 coding DNA: TGTGCCAGCAGCGCCCGAGGTAGCGGGGTCTACGAGCAGTACTTC. This encodes CASSARGSGVYEQYF. The V gene is TRBV7-2, the J gene TRBJ2-7, with TRBD2 matching 8 bases. This CDR3 comprises 15 residues. The germline CDR1 and CDR2 sequences are SGHTA and FQGNSA. V shed 5 bases and J 3 bases; nucleotides not matched to a gene: 9.

This clone was detected a few times. The chain couples TRBV2 to TRBJ2-1; D perhaps matches TRBD1 (6 bases). The length of the CDR3 is 15 residues. Between the trimmed V and J ends, which lost 2 bases and 3 bases, there was a span of 11 bases. The germline CDR1 and CDR2 sequences are SNHLY and FYNNEI. This CDR3 reads CASSETPGHYNEQFF. Here the CDR3 DNA reads TGTGCCAGCAGTGAAACCCCGGGACACTACAATGAGCAGTTCTTC.

The gene calls are TRBV18 and TRBJ1-1; D unclear. Trimming took 2 bases from V and 1 from J, leaving 17 bases between them. The CDR3 loop spans 17 amino acids. The germline CDR1 and CDR2 sequences are KGHSH and LQKENI. The CDR3 protein is CASSPGPQGAGNTEAFF. For the CDR3, the DNA is TGTGCCAGCTCACCAGGGCCCCAAGGCGCAGGGAACACTGAAGCTTTCTTT.

J is TRBJ2-1 and V is TRBV7-2; the match to TRBD1 covers 10 bases. V was clipped by 5 bases and J by 5 bases; unmatched bases: 6. This CDR3 comprises 15 residues. Germline V lookup: CDR1 SGHTA, CDR2 FQGNSA. The CDR3 region is CASSRDRGGHNEQFF. For the CDR3, the DNA is TGTGCCAGCAGCCGGGACAGGGGAGGCCACAATGAGCAGTTCTTC.

Only one count was recorded for this clone. V and J are TRBV23-1 and TRBJ1-2; unclear D gene. TRBV23-1 belongs to the ORF category, with a function that is uncertain. The CDR3 runs 14 residues. V dropped 1 base and J dropped 4 bases, with 10 bases sitting between them. The CDR3 nucleotides are TGCGCCAGCAGTCAATTGGTCAGATGCTATGGCTACACCTTC. It is translated as CASSQLVRCYGYTF.

The chain links TRBV14 to TRBJ1-1, with D tentatively TRBD1 (5 bases). V lost 4 bases to trimming and J lost 4 bases, with 10 bases between them. This CDR3 is built from 13 residues. Germline CDR1 is SGHDN and CDR2 is FVKESK. The CDR3 sequence is CASSLQGGTEAFF. The CDR3 DNA is TGTGCCAGCAGCCTGCAGGGCGGCACTGAAGCTTTCTTT.

The rearrangement uses TRBV6-6 and TRBJ2-7, with 14 bases lining up with TRBD2. The junction had 5 bases not matched to a gene; V was cut back by 5 bases and J by 2 bases. Germline CDR1 and CDR2: MNHNY and SVGAGI (reference sequence). The CDR3 loop spans 16 amino acids. The CDR3 DNA follows: TGTGCCAGCAGTGGCCGACTAGCGGGGGGGCCCTACGAGCAGTACTTC. Amino acid sequence: CASSGRLAGGPYEQYF.

The chain carries TRBV6-6 and TRBJ2-2; D perhaps matches TRBD2 (6 bases). Germline V gene data show CDR1 as MNHNY and CDR2 as SVGAGI (reference sequence). V was shortened by 5 bases and J by 8 bases, with 24 bases between the two germline ends. The CDR3 has 17 residues. The CDR3 coding sequence is TGTGCCAGCAGTCCAATCCCGGGACTCACTCCTATTGGGGAGCTGTTTTTT. Amino acids: CASSPIPGLTPIGELFF.

The chain recombines TRBV27 with TRBJ1-3; a weak D match, TRBD1 (6 bases). The V and J ends lost 2 bases and 4 bases respectively, with 9 bases between them. The CDR3 has 14 amino acids. Germline lookup yields CDR1 MNHEY and CDR2 SMNVEV (reference sequence). CDR3: CASSLAGVGNTIYF. The CDR3 DNA follows: TGTGCCAGCAGTTTAGCAGGGGTCGGAAACACCATATATTTT.

The gene calls are TRBV6-6 and TRBJ2-1; no clear D. The CDR3 is 12 residues long. CDR1 and CDR2 from the germline V gene are MNHNY and SVGAGI (reference sequence). Trimming left V 4 bases short and J 6 bases short, with 7 bases between. CDR3: CASSSSSNEQFF. The CDR3 DNA reads TGTGCCAGCAGTTCTTCTAGCAATGAGCAGTTCTTC.

J is TRBJ1-1 and V is TRBV30; D gene unclear. The CDR3 length is 18 residues. Germline V gene lookup returns CDR1 GTSNPN and CDR2 SVGIG (reference sequence). V lost 0 bases and J lost 0, with 20 bases in between. CDR3 protein: CAWSVPLFFRGLNTEAFF. The CDR3 DNA reads as TGTGCCTGGAGTGTACCCCTCTTTTTCAGAGGATTGAACACTGAAGCTTTCTTT.

This chain joins TRBV27 and TRBJ1-2; tentatively, D is TRBD1 (5 bases). The germline CDR1 and CDR2 sequences are MNHEY and SMNVEV (reference sequence). This CDR3 comprises 14 residues. The CDR3 protein is CEARDGRLLYGYTF. The CDR3 coding sequence is TGTGAGGCCCGGGACGGGAGGTTATTGTATGGCTACACCTTC.

The table lists this clone with a count of one. The CDR3 region is CASSTRGTTDTQYF. The CDR3 coding sequence is TGTGCCAGCAGCACACGGGGGACCACAGATACGCAGTATTTT. The V call is TRBV9, the J call TRBJ2-3, with TRBD2 as a possible D gene (6 bases). The CDR3 runs to 14 residues. Per germline, CDR1 SGDLS and CDR2 YYNGEE. Trimming removed 4 bases from V and 2 bases from J, with 11 bases in between.

The chain combines TRBV7-2 with TRBJ1-3; D remains unclear. The germline V gene has CDR1 SGHTA and CDR2 FQGNSA. The CDR3 is 14 residues long. The V and J ends lost 4 bases and 0 bases respectively, with 7 bases between them. The CDR3 is CASSSEVSGNTIYF. The CDR3 DNA reads as TGTGCCAGCAGCTCAGAGGTCTCTGGAAACACCATATATTTT.

The chain combines TRBV3-1 (or the pseudogene TRBV3-2) with TRBJ2-3; no definite D call. V was pared by 2 bases and J by 4 bases, with 4 bases between. CDR1 is LGHDT and CDR2 is YNNKEL in the germline V gene (reference sequence). The CDR3 is made up of 12 amino acids. The CDR3 coding sequence is TGTGCCAGCAGCCAATCATCAGATACGCAGTATTTT. This sequence encodes CASSQSSDTQYF.

This chain joins TRBV10-3 and TRBJ2-5, with 7 bases identical to TRBD1. The germline CDR1 and CDR2 sequences are ENHRY and SYGVKD. The CDR3 is 13 amino acids. V was pared by 7 bases and J by 4 bases, with 6 bases of the junction left unmatched. The CDR3 DNA sequence: TGTGCCATCACCACAGGGGAAGGAGAGACCCAGTACTTC. It is translated as CAITTGEGETQYF.

V gene TRBV5-1 combines with J gene TRBJ2-1, with D unresolved. V dropped 0 bases and J dropped 0 bases, with 13 bases sitting between them. In germline, CDR1 is SGHRS, CDR2 YFSETQ. The CDR3 consists of 17 residues. CDR3 bases: TGCGCCAGCAGCTTGGGGGCAGCAGGTAGCTCCTACAATGAGCAGTTCTTC. This encodes CASSLGAAGSSYNEQFF.